This T cell receptor (beta chain) derives from a study of regulatory and conventional T cells in RAG deficiency. Genomic DNA came from blood conventional CD4+ T cells gated CD25-low CD127-high. Generated by immunoSEQ multiplex PCR, the TCRdb table keeps only in-frame clones and is missing some. The table lists about 46,000 clones, 75% to 90% of them singletons. These data were also reused for a study on regulatory T cells. That investigation notes: The primer mix had 52 TRBV and 13 TRBJ primers.

This receptor was obtained from a human donor in good health. Sequencing used CD4+ effector T cells sorted from blood.

The CDR3 protein is CASSPSRVANVLTF. The CDR3 nucleotides read TGTGCCAGTAGTCCTTCCCGCGTAGCCAACGTCCTGACTTTC. The rearrangement links TRBV19 to TRBJ2-6, with D uncertain. Trimming pared 5 bases from V and 7 bases from J, leaving 12 bases between. Germline CDR1 reads LNHDA; CDR2 reads SQIVND (reference sequence). The CDR3 totals 14 residues.